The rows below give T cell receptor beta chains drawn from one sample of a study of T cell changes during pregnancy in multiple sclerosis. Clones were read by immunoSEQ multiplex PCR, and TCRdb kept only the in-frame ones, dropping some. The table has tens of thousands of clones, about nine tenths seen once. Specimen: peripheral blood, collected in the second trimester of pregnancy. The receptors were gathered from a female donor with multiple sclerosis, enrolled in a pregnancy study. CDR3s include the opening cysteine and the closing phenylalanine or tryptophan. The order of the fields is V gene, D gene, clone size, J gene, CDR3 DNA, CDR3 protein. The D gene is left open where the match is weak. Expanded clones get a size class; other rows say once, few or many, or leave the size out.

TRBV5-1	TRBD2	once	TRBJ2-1	TGCGCCAGCACCCGACTAGCGGGTTTGGAGCAGTTCTTC	CASTRLAGLEQFF
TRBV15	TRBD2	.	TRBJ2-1	TGTGCCACCAGCATGTCTAGCGGGGTCTACAATGAGCAGTTCTTC	CATSMSSGVYNEQFF
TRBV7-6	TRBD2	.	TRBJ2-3	TGTGCCAGCAGCTTCGGTGGACTAGCGGGTTACACAGATACGCAGTATTTT	CASSFGGLAGYTDTQYF
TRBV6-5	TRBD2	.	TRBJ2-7	TGTGCCAGCAGCTTCTCCCGGGAGGTATACGAGCAGTACTTC	CASSFSREVYEQYF
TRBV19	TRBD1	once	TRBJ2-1	TGTGCCAGTAGTATGACAGGAAAGGGGGCTAGTAGTCAGTTCTTC	CASSMTGKGASSQFF
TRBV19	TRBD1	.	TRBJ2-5	TGTGCCAGTAGTGTCACAGGGGGCGGTGAGACCCAGTACTTC	CASSVTGGGETQYF
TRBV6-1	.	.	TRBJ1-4	TGTGCCAGCAGTGACCTGGGCCCCATAGATCTTAATGAAAAACTGTTTTTT	CASSDLGPIDLNEKLFF
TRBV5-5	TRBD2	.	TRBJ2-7	TGTGCCAGCAGCTTTGTAGCGGGAACGGGGGAGCAGTACTTC	CASSFVAGTGEQYF
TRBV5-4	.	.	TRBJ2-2	TGTGCCAGCAGCCGGACTGGATTGAACACCGGGGAGCTGTTTTTT	CASSRTGLNTGELFF
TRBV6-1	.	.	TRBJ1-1	TGTGTCACGGGCGGGGTCGGAACTGAAGCTTTCTTT	CVTGGVGTEAFF
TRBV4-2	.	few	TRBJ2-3	TGTGCCAGCAGCCAAGATCAGGGGAAGAGCACAGATACGCAGTATTTT	CASSQDQGKSTDTQYF
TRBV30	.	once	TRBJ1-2	TGTGCCTGGAGTGTAAAGCCTAACTATGGCTACACCTTC	CAWSVKPNYGYTF
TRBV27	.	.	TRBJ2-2	TGTGCCAGCAGCCGACCCGGTTTCGGGGGTGGCACCGGGGAGCTGTTTTTT	CASSRPGFGGGTGELFF
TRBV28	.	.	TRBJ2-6	TGTGCCAGCACCAAGGCGGGGAGTGCTTCCGGGGCCAACGTCCTGACTTTC	CASTKAGSASGANVLTF
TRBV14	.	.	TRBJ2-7	TGTGCCAGCAGCCAAGTAGGGGGTATCCCTGTGCAGTACTTC	CASSQVGGIPVQYF
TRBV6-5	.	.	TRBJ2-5	TGTGCCAGCAGTTACGGTCGAGGGGAGACCCAGTACTTC	CASSYGRGETQYF
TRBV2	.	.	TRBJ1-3	TGTGCCAGCAGTGAAACACACCTGAACTCTGGAAACACCATATATTTT	CASSETHLNSGNTIYF
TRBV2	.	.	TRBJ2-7	TGTGCCAGCAGTGTGGAGACCTACGAGCAGTACTTC	CASSVETYEQYF
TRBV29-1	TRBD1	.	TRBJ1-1	TGCAGCGTTGAAGATAGTCGTTTTGGGACAGGGGGTACTGAAGCTTTCTTT	CSVEDSRFGTGGTEAFF
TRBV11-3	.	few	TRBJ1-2	TGTGCCAGCAGCACAGGGTTCCCTAACTATGGCTACACCTTC	CASSTGFPNYGYTF
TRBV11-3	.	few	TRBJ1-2	TGTGCCAGCAGCGTTAACAGGGTTTATGGCTACACCTTC	CASSVNRVYGYTF
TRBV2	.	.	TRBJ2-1	TGTGCCAGCACTATAGGAGGGTCCTACAATGAGCAGTTCTTC	CASTIGGSYNEQFF
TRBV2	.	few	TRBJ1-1	TGTGCCAGCAGTGACCGACAGCTCATGAACACTGAAGCTTTCTTT	CASSDRQLMNTEAFF
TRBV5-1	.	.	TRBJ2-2	TGCGCCAGCAGCTTCACTTCTACCGGGGAGCTGTTTTTT	CASSFTSTGELFF
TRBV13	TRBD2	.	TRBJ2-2	TGTGCCAGCAGCTCTGGACTAGCGGCTAACACCGGGGAGCTGTTTTTT	CASSSGLAANTGELFF
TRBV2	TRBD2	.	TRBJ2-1	TGTGCCAGCAGTGCCATGACTAGCGGCAATGAGCAGTTCTTC	CASSAMTSGNEQFF
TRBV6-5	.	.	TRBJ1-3	TGTGCCAGCAGCCCACGGAGTAGCTCTGGAAACACCATATATTTT	CASSPRSSSGNTIYF
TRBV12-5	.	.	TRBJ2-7	TGTGCTAGTGGCCTCGGGGTCTCTTTCCCCTACGAGCAGTACTTC	CASGLGVSFPYEQYF
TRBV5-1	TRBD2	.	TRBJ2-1	TGCGCCAGCAGCTTTGGGAGCGGGAGGGCCTTAGGCTACAATGAGCAGTTCTTC	CASSFGSGRALGYNEQFF
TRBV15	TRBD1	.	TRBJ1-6	TGTGCCACCAGCCCCACCGGAGGGGGACAGAGCTCCTATAATTCACCCCTCCACTTT	CATSPTGGGQSSYNSPLHF
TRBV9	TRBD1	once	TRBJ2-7	TGTGCCAGCAGCTCCCGCGGGACAGGTGTCAAGCAGTACTTC	CASSSRGTGVKQYF
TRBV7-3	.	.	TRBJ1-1	TGTGCCAGCAGCTCCAGGGGTTCCACTGAAGCTTTCTTT	CASSSRGSTEAFF
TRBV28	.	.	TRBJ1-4	TGTGCCAGCAGATACAACACAGGGAATCAGGAAAAACTGTTTTTT	CASRYNTGNQEKLFF
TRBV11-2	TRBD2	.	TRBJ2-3	TGTGCCAGCAGCCCATTCCCGGGAGGGTACACAGATACGCAGTATTTT	CASSPFPGGYTDTQYF
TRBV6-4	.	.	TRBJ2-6	TGTGCCAGCAGTGAACTAGGGGGTTCCGCCTCTGGGGCCAACGTCCTGACTTTC	CASSELGGSASGANVLTF
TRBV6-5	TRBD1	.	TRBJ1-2	TGTGCCAGCAGTTCCGCCGGGACAGGGGCAGGTACTGGCTACACCTTC	CASSSAGTGAGTGYTF
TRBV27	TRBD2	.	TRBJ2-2	TGTGCCAGCAGTCTTCTAGCGGGAGGCGCCGGGGAGCTGTTTTTT	CASSLLAGGAGELFF
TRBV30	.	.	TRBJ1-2	TGTGCCTGGAGTGTACTCCATGGCTACACCTTC	CAWSVLHGYTF
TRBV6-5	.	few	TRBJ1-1	TGTGCCAGCGGACGACAGCGCCCTGAAGCTTTCTTT	CASGRQRPEAFF
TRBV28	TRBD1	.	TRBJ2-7	TGTGCCAGCAGTTTGACAGGGGCCTCCTACGAGCAGTACTTC	CASSLTGASYEQYF
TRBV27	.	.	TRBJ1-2	TGTGCCAGCAGTCCTCGGACAGCTAACTATGGCTACACCTTC	CASSPRTANYGYTF